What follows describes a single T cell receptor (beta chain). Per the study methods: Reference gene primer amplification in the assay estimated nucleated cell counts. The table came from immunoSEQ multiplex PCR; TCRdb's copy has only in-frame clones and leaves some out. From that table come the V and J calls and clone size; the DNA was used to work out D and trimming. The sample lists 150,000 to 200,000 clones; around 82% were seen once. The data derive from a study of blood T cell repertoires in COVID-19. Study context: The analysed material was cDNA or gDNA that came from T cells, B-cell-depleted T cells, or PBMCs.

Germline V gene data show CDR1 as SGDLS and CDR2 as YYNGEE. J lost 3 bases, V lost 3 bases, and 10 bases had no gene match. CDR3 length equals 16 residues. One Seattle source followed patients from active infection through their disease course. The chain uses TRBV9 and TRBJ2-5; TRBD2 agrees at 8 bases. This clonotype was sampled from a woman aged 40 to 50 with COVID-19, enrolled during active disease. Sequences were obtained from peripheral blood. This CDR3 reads CASSAHRISGEETQYF. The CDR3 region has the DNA TGTGCCAGCAGCGCACACCGGATTAGCGGGGAAGAGACCCAGTACTTC.